A selection of T cell receptor beta chains follows, all from one sample in a study of blood T cell repertoires in COVID-19. TCRdb's table, derived via immunoSEQ multiplex PCR, lists solely in-frame clones and lacks some. The sample carries approximately 220,000 clones, roughly 88% recorded once. Material for sequencing was PBMCs or T cells enriched from blood (not recorded which). The receptor source for this set is a woman in her 40s with acute COVID-19. The CDR3 runs from the conserved cysteine through the conserved F or W. The order of the fields is V gene, D gene, clone size, J gene, CDR3 DNA, CDR3 protein. D genes are given only for firm matches. Part of the rows lack a size; the others show once, few, many or a class for expanded clones.

TRBV4-1	TRBD2	-	TRBJ2-1	TGCGCCAGCAGGCCATTTGGAACCCCGCTAGCGGGGGGGCCGGGGAATGAGCAGTTCTTC	CASRPFGTPLAGGPGNEQFF
TRBV5-1	-	-	TRBJ1-6	TGCGCCAGCAGCTTGGCCGGTCGGTCACCCCTCCACTTT	CASSLAGRSPLHF
TRBV2	-	-	TRBJ1-1	TGTGCCAGCCGGGGAGGTGAGATGACCACTGAAGCTTTCTTT	CASRGGEMTTEAFF
TRBV7-8	TRBD1	once	TRBJ1-5	TGTGCCAGCAGTTGGGACAGGGACCGAGGGAGAACTAATCAGCCCCAGCATTTT	CASSWDRDRGRTNQPQHF
TRBV7-3	-	few	TRBJ2-3	TGTGCCAGCAGCTTAGGTCTTAGCGGAGATACGCAGTATTTT	CASSLGLSGDTQYF
TRBV7-9	-	-	TRBJ2-5	TGTGCCAGCAGCATAGGAGGGCAAGAGACCCAGTACTTC	CASSIGGQETQYF
TRBV10-1	-	-	TRBJ1-1	TGCGCCAGCAGTGAGTCAGGGGGGGGGAACACTGAAGCTTTCTTT	CASSESGGGNTEAFF
TRBV5-1	TRBD1	-	TRBJ1-2	TGCGCCAGCAGCTCGGGGACAGGAGCCAACTATGGCTACACCTTC	CASSSGTGANYGYTF
TRBV7-2	TRBD1	-	TRBJ2-1	TGTGCCAGCAGCTTAGCGGCAGGGGGCGGGTATGAGCAGTTCTTC	CASSLAAGGGYEQFF
TRBV9	-	-	TRBJ1-5	TGTGCCAGCAGCGTAGAGGGGTCTTATCAGCCCCAGCATTTT	CASSVEGSYQPQHF
TRBV5-1	TRBD1	once	TRBJ1-1	TGCGCCAGCTCGAAGACAGGGGGCACTGAAGCTTTCTTT	CASSKTGGTEAFF
TRBV18	TRBD1	-	TRBJ2-2	TGTGCCAGCTCAGCCCGGGACAGCCTATTCGGGGAGCTGTTTTTT	CASSARDSLFGELFF
TRBV7-8	-	-	TRBJ1-4	TGTGCCAGCAGCTTAGACGAGGCCCGGGAAAAACTGTTTTTT	CASSLDEAREKLFF
TRBV7-6	TRBD1	-	TRBJ1-1	TGTGCCAGCAGACTTACAGGGGTGGACACTGAAGCTTTCTTT	CASRLTGVDTEAFF
TRBV2	TRBD1	-	TRBJ1-3	TGTGCCAGCAGTCTGGACAGGGGGCCTTCTGGAAACACCATATATTTT	CASSLDRGPSGNTIYF
TRBV18	TRBD1	-	TRBJ1-5	TGTGCCAGCTCATCGGGGACAGGCGTCGCGGGAGAACAGCCCCAGCATTTT	CASSSGTGVAGEQPQHF
TRBV7-9	TRBD1	-	TRBJ2-1	TGTGCCAGCAGCTTAGTGCAGGGGGCGCAGGGTGAGCAGTTCTTC	CASSLVQGAQGEQFF
TRBV2	-	-	TRBJ1-2	TGTGCCAGCAGTGAACCCGGAGGCCTGAGGGTTTACACCTTC	CASSEPGGLRVYTF
TRBV9	-	-	TRBJ2-3	TGTGCCAGCAGCTTGGACTTTCTTAGCACAGATACGCAGTATTTT	CASSLDFLSTDTQYF
TRBV6-5	-	-	TRBJ1-5	TGTGCCAGCAGCCGCGTCGGGGGGTCCGAGCGACCCCAGCATTTT	CASSRVGGSERPQHF
TRBV7-9	-	-	TRBJ2-1	TGTGCCAGCAGGTCGGGAACCTACAATGAGCAGTTCTTC	CASRSGTYNEQFF
TRBV12-3/TRBV12-4	TRBD2	-	TRBJ2-1	TGTGCCAGCAGTGCTAGCGGCTACAATGAGCAGTTCTTC	CASSASGYNEQFF
TRBV9	-	-	TRBJ2-1	TGTGCCAGCAGCGTAGGGAGCGGTCCGGGGAATGAGCAGTTCTTC	CASSVGSGPGNEQFF
TRBV27	TRBD1	once	TRBJ1-2	TGTGCCAGCAGTTCCCCAAGGACAGGGATCTATGGCTACACCTTC	CASSSPRTGIYGYTF
TRBV2	-	-	TRBJ1-5	TGTGCCAGCAGCGAGCAGACAGGTAGCAATCAGCCCCAGCATTTT	CASSEQTGSNQPQHF
TRBV6-6	TRBD1	-	TRBJ2-7	TGTGCCAGCAGCATAACTCCCGGGACAGGGGCGTACGAGCAGTACTTC	CASSITPGTGAYEQYF
TRBV25-1	-	-	TRBJ1-2	TGTGCCAGCAGGGAAGGGGAGGGGACCTTTCCCTATGGCTACACCTTC	CASREGEGTFPYGYTF
TRBV6-5	TRBD1	-	TRBJ1-1	TGTGCCAGCAGAAGGGGACAGTATGAAGCTTTCTTT	CASRRGQYEAFF
TRBV7-2	TRBD1	few	TRBJ1-2	TGTGCCATTTACGGGACAGTGGGGGGTTTTAACTATGGCTACACCTTC	CAIYGTVGGFNYGYTF
TRBV6-2/TRBV6-3	TRBD1	once	TRBJ2-2	TGTGCCAGCAGTTACTTGGACAGGGGCAAAGCCGGGGAGCTGTTTTTT	CASSYLDRGKAGELFF
TRBV30	TRBD2	-	TRBJ2-3	TGTGCCTGGAGTGTACCGGGAGGAGATACGCAGTATTTT	CAWSVPGGDTQYF
TRBV3-1/TRBV3-2	TRBD2	-	TRBJ2-1	TGTGCCAGCAGCTCGGGACTAGCGGACGCTTCGTACAATGAGCAGTTCTTC	CASSSGLADASYNEQFF
TRBV30	-	-	TRBJ1-3	TGTGCCTGGATAGGTCCCCCCGCACAGGGATCTGGAAACACCATATATTTT	CAWIGPPAQGSGNTIYF
TRBV5-1	TRBD1	-	TRBJ1-1	TGCGCCAGCAGCTTGGCAGGGGGGAACACTGAAGCTTTCTTT	CASSLAGGNTEAFF
TRBV7-9	TRBD1	-	TRBJ1-3	TGTGCCAGCAGCCCAGGGGGATCTGGAAACACCATATATTTT	CASSPGGSGNTIYF